The clone carrying this TCR beta chain was seen more than once but under ten times. The data are from a study of blood T cell repertoires in COVID-19. The CDR3 consists of 14 residues. Trimming left V 5 bases short and J 8 bases short, with 18 bases between. Germline CDR1 is SGHAT and CDR2 is FQNNGV. Sequencing used immunoSEQ multiplex PCR; TCRdb keeps in-frame clones, though not all of them. The sample contains 150,000 to 200,000 clones, 76% of which appear only once. The source material was PBMCs or T cells enriched from blood (not recorded which). This TCR was recovered from a woman aged 45-60 years with acute COVID-19. The chain recombines TRBV11-2 with TRBJ1-1, with D uncertain. CDR3 bases: TGTGCCAGCAGCCCCCAAGGTGCGCTAGGCGAAGCTTTCTTT. Protein sequence: CASSPQGALGEAFF.